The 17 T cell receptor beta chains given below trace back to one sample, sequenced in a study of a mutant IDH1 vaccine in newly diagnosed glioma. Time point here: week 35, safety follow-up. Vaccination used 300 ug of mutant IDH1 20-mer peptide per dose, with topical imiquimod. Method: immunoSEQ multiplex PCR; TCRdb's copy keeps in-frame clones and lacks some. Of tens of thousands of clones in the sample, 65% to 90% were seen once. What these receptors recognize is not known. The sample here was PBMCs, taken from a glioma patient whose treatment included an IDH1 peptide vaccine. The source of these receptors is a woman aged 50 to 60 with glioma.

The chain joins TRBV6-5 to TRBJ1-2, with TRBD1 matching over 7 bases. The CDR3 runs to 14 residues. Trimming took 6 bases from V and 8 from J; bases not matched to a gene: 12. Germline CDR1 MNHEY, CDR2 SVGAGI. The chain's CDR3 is CASSRSGTAEGYTF. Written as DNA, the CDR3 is TGTGCCAGCAGCCGCTCTGGGACAGCCGAGGGCTACACCTTC.

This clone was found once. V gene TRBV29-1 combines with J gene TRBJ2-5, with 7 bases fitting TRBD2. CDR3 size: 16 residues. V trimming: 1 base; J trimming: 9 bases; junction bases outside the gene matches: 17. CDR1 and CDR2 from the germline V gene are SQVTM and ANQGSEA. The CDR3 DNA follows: TGCAGCGTTGAAGGGGATAGCGGCGGCCCCCGGGGGGCCCAGTACTTC. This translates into CSVEGDSGGPRGAQYF.

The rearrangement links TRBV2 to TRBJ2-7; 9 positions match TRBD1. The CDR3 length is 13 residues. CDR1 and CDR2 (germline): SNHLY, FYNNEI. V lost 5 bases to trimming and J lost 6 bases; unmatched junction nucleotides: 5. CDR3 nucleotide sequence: TGTGCCAGCAGTCCTACAGGGGGCTCCGAGCAGTACTTC. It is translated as CASSPTGGSEQYF.

CDR3 in amino acids: CASSDVGTGAGELFF. The CDR3 region has the DNA TGTGCCAGCAGTGACGTCGGGACAGGGGCCGGGGAGCTGTTTTTT. This chain uses TRBV6-4 with TRBJ2-2, with TRBD1 identical over 10 bases. CDR1 and CDR2 (germline): MRHNA, SNTAGT. The CDR3 loop spans 15 amino acids. V dropped 2 bases and J dropped 6; count of bases not matched to a gene: 3.

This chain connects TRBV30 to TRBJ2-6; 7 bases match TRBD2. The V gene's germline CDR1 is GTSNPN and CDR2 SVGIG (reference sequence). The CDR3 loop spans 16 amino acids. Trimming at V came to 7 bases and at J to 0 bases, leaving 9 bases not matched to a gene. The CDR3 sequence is CASGGEAFSGANVLTF. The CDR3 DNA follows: TGTGCCTCTGGGGGGGAGGCCTTCTCTGGGGCCAACGTCCTGACTTTC.

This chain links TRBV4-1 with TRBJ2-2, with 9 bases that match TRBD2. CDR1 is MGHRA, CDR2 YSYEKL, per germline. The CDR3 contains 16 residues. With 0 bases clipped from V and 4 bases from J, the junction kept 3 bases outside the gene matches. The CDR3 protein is CASSQERLAVTGELFF. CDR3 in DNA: TGCGCCAGCAGCCAAGAGCGACTAGCGGTCACCGGGGAGCTGTTTTTT.

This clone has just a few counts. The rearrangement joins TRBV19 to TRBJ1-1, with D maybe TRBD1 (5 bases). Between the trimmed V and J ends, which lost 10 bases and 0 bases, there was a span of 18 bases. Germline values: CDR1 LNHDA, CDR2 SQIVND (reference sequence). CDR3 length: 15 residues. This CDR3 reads CATRDVPTLNTEAFF. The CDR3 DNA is TGTGCCACAAGGGACGTCCCCACCCTGAACACTGAAGCTTTCTTT.

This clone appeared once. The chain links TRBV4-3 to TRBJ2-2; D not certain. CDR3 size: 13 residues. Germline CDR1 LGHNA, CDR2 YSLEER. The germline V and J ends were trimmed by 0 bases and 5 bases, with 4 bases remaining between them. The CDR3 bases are TGCGCCAGCAGCCAAGATGTGACCGGGGAGCTGTTTTTT. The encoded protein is CASSQDVTGELFF.

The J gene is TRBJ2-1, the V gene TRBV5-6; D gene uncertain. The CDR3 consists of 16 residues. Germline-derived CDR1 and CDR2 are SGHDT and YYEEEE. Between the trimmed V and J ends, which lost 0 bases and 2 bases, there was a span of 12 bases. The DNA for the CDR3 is TGTGCCAGCAGCTTGGCCAGGCTAGACGCCTACAATGAGCAGTTCTTC. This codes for CASSLARLDAYNEQFF.

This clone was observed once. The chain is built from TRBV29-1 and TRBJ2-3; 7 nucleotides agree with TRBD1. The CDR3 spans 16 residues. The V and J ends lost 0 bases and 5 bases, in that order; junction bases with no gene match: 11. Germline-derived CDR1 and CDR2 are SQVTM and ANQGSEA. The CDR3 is CSVEDRSRGSGDTQYF. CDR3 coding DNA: TGCAGCGTTGAAGATCGTAGCAGGGGGTCGGGAGATACGCAGTATTTT.

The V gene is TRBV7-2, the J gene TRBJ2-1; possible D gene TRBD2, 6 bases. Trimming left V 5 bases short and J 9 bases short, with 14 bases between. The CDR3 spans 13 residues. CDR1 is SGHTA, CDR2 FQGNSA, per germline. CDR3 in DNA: TGTGCCAGCAGCCTTGGGACTCCCCCTGAGCAGTTCTTC. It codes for CASSLGTPPEQFF.

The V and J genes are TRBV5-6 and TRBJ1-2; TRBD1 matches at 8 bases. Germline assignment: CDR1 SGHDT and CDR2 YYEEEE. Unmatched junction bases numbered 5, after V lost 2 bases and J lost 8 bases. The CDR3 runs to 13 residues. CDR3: CASSFDRGGGYTF. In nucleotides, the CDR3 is TGTGCCAGCAGCTTTGACAGGGGTGGCGGCTACACCTTC.

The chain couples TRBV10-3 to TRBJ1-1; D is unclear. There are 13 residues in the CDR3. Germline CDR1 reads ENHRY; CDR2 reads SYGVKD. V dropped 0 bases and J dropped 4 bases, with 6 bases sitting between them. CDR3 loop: CAISESIGTEAFF. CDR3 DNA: TGTGCCATCAGTGAGTCAATCGGCACTGAAGCTTTCTTT.

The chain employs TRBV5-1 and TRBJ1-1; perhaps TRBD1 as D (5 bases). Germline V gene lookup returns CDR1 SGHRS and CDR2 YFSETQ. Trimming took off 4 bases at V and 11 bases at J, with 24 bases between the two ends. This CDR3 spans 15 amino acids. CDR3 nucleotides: TGCGCCAGCAGCCCGGGGCGGGATACGATAGACGGGGCTTTCTTT. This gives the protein CASSPGRDTIDGAFF.

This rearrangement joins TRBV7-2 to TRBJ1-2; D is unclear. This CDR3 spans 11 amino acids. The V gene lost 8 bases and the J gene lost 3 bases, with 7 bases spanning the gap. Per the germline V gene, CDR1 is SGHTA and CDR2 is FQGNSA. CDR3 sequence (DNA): TGTGCCAGCCGCGAGGACTATGGCTACACCTTC. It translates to CASREDYGYTF.

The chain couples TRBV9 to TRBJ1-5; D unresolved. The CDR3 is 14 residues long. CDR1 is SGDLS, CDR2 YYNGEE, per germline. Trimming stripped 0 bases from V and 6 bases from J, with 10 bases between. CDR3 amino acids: CASSVEWAGQPQHF. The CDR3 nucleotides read TGTGCCAGCAGCGTAGAATGGGCCGGTCAGCCCCAGCATTTT.

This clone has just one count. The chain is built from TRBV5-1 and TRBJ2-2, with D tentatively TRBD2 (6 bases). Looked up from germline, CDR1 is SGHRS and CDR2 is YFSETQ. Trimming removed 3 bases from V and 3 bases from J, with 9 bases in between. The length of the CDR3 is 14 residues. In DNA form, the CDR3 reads TGCGCCAGCAGCTCGGAGGGGCACACCGGGGAGCTGTTTTTT. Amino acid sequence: CASSSEGHTGELFF.